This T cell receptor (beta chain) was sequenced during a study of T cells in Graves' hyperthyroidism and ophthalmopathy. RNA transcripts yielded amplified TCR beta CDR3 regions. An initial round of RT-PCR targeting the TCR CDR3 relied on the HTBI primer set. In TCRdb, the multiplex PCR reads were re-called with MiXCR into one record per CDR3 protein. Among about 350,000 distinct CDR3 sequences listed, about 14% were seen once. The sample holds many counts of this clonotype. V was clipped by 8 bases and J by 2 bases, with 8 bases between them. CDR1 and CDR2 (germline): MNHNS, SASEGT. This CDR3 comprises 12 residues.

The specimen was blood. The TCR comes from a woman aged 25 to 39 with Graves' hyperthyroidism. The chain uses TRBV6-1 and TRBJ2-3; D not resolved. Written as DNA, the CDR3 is TGTGCCAGCTACGGAGACACAGATACGCAGTATTTT. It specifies CASYGDTDTQYF.